This T cell receptor (beta chain) was recorded in a study of blood T cells in healthy people across ages. Regarding the study as a whole: Possibly, changes in expanded clonotypes were confounded because donor CMV status was unknown.

Concerning this clonotype: The target antigen is unknown.

V lost 0 bases, J lost 4 bases, and 10 bases lay in between. The germline V gene has CDR1 ENHRY and CDR2 SYGVKD. CDR3 length: 15 amino acids. Next came a second PCR, run for about 7 to 11 cycles, which used a sample-barcoded 5' primer along with a J-beta primer mix. Unique molecular identifiers of 12 random nucleotides labeled each cDNA. TCRdb reprocessed the 5' RACE reads via MiXCR and lists one record per CDR3 protein. The sample contains about a million distinct CDR3 sequences, roughly two fifths of which appear only once. The TCR was taken from a man between 18 and 35 years old in good health. What was sequenced was blood. The chain joins TRBV10-3 to TRBJ1-5, with D perhaps TRBD1 (5 bases). CDR3 amino acids: CAISESRGGNQPQHF. DNA of the CDR3: TGTGCCATCAGTGAGTCGAGGGGAGGGAATCAGCCCCAGCATTTT.